Sequencing of this TCR beta chain was carried out in a study of T cell responses to AZD1222 COVID-19 vaccine. This table comes from immunoSEQ multiplex PCR, and its TCRdb copy is limited to in-frame clones, with some not included. In the table there are 200,000 or so clones, 85% to 95% of which are singletons. Germline CDR1 GTSNPN, CDR2 SVGIG (reference sequence). The CDR3 is made up of 13 amino acids. V lost 3 bases to trimming and J lost 4 bases, with 10 bases between them. General study findings and limits: Donors, mostly white British, included more females; clonal diversity was possibly underestimated. Seropositivity was recorded at baseline in only 6 or 7 AZD1222 recipients.

Worth noting for this clone: Antigen specificity is unknown. Distinct nucleotide sequences in the sample also encode this CDR3.

J is TRBJ1-5 and V is TRBV30; possibly TRBD1 for D (6 bases). This receptor was obtained from an adult in good health. Sample: peripheral blood, taken on day 0 of MenACWY control vaccination. In DNA form, the CDR3 reads TGTGCCTGGAGCCGGGACACTAATCAGCCCCAGCATTTT. It translates to CAWSRDTNQPQHF.